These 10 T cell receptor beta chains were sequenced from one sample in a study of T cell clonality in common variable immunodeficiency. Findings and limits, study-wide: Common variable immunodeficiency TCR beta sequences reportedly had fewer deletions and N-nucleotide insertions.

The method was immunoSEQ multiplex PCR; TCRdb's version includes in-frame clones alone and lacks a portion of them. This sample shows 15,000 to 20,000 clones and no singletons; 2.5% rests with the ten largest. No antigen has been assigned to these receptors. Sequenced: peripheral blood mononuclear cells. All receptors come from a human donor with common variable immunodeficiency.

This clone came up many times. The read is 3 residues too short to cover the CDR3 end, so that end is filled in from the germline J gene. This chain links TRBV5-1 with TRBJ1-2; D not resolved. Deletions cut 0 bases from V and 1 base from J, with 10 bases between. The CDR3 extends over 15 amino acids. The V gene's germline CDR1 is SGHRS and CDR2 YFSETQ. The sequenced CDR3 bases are TGCGCCAGCAGCTTGGAAGGCGGGCTTAACTATGGC. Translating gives CASSLEGGLNYG. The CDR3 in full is CASSLEGGLNYGYTF.

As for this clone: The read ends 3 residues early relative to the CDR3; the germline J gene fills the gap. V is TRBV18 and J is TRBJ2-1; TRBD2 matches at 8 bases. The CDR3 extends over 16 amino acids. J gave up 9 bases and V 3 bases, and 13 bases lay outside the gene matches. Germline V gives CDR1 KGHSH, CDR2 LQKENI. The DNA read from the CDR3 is TGTGCCAGCTCACCCCGTGGCACTAGCGGTGGGGGTGAG. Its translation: CASSPRGTSGGGE. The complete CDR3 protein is CASSPRGTSGGGEQFF.

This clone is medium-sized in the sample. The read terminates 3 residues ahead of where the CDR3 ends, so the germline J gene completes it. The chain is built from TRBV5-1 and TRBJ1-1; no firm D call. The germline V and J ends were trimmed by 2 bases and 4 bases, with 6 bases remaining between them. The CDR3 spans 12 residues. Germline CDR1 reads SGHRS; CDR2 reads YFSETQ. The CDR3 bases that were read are TGCGCCAGCAGCTTTTACGGCACTGAA. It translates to CASSFYGTE. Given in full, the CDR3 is CASSFYGTEAFF.

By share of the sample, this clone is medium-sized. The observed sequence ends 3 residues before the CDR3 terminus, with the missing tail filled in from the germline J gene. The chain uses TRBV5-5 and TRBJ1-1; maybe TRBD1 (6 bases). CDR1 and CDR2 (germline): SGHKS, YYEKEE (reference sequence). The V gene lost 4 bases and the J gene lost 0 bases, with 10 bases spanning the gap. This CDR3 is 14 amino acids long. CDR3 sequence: CASSPGTLNTEAFF. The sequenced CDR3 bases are TGTGCCAGCAGCCCGGGGACACTGAACACTGAA.

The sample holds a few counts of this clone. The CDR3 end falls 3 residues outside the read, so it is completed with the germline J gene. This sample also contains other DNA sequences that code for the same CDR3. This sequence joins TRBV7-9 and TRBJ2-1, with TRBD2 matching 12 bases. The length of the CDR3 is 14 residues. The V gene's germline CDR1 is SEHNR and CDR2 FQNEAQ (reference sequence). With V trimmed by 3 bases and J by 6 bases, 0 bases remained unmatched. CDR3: CASSLTSGSNEQFF. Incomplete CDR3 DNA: TGTGCCAGCAGCTTGACTAGCGGGAGCAATGAG.

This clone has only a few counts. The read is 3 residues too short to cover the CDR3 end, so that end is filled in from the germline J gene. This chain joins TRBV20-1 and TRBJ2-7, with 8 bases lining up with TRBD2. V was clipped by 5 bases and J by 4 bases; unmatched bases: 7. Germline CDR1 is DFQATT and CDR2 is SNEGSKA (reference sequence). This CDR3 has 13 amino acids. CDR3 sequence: CSAFSGSRYEQYF. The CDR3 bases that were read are TGCAGTGCTTTCAGCGGGAGTCGGTACGAG.

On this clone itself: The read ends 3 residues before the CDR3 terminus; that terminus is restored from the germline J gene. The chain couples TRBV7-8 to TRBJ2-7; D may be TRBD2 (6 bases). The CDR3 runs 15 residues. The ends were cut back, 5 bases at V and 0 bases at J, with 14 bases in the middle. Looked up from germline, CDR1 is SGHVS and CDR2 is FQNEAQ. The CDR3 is CASSQDGGPSYEQYF. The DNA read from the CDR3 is TGTGCCAGCAGCCAAGACGGAGGGCCCTCCTACGAG.

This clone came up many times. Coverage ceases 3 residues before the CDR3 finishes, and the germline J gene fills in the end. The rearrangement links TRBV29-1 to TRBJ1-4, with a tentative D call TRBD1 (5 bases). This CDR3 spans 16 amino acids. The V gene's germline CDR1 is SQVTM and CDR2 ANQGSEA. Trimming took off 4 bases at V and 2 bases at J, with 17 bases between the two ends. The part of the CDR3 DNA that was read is TGCAGCGTTGGGGGCATGCTGGGGCAGACTAATGAAAAA. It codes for CSVGGMLGQTNEK. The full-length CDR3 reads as CSVGGMLGQTNEKLFF. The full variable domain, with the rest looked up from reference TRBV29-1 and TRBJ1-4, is SAVISQKPSRDICQRGTSLTIQCQVDSQVTMMFWYRQQPGQSLTLIATANQGSEATYESGFVIDKFPISRPNLTFSTLTVSNMSPEDSSIYLCSVGGMLGQTNEKLFFGSGTQLSVL.

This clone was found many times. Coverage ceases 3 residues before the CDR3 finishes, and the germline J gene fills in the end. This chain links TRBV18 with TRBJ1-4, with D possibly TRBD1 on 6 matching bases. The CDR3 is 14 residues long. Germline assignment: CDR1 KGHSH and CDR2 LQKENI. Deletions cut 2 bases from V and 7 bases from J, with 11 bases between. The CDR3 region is CASSPVVDSEKLFF. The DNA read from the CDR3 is TGTGCCAGCTCACCAGTTGTGGACAGTGAAAAA.

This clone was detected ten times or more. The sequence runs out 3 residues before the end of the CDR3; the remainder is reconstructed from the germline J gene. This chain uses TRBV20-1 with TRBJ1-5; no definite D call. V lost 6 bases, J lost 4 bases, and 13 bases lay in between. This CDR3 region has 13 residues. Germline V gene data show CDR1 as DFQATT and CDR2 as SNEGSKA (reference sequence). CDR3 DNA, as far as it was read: TGCAGTGCGCCAGGACCGGGGAATCAGCCC. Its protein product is CSAPGPGNQP. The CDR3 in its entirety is CSAPGPGNQPQHF.